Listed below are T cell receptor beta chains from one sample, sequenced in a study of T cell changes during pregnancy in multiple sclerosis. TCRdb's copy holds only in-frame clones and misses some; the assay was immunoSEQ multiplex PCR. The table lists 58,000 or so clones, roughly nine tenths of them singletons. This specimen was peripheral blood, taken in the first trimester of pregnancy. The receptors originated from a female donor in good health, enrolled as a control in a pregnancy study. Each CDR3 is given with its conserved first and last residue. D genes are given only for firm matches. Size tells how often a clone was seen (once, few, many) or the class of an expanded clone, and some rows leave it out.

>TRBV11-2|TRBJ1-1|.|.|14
CASSFNRAGTEAFF
TGTGCCAGCAGCTTCAACAGGGCAGGAACTGAAGCTTTCTTT
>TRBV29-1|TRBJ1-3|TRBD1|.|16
CSAGLGRGSSGNTIYF
TGCAGCGCCGGACTGGGCAGGGGGTCCTCTGGAAACACCATATATTTT
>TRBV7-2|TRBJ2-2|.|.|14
CASSSAGPPGELFF
TGTGCCAGCAGCTCGGCGGGGCCTCCGGGGGAGCTGTTTTTT
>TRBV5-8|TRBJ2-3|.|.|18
CASSLVLLGGVSTDTQYF
TGTGCCAGCAGCTTGGTGCTCTTGGGCGGGGTTAGCACAGATACGCAGTATTTT
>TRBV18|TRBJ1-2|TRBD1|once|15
CASSPDRVSNYGYTF
TGTGCCAGCTCACCGGACAGGGTGTCTAACTATGGCTACACCTTC
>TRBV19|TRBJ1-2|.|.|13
CASSSTGDYGYTF
TGTGCCAGTTCCTCTACAGGAGACTATGGCTACACCTTC
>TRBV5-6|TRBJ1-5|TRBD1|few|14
CASSGGTGNQPQHF
TGTGCCAGCAGCGGGGGGACAGGGAATCAGCCCCAGCATTTT
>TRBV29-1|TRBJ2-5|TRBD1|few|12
CSALGGAETQYF
TGCAGCGCTTTAGGGGGCGCGGAGACCCAGTACTTC
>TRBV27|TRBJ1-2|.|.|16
CASSYGRGPTNYGYTF
TGTGCCAGCAGTTATGGCAGGGGTCCAACTAACTATGGCTACACCTTC
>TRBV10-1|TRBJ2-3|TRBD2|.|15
CASSLAGGPRDTQYF
TGCGCCAGCAGTTTAGCGGGGGGGCCGCGAGATACGCAGTATTTT
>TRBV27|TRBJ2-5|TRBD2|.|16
CASSNTRGDLTETQYF
TGTGCCAGCAGTAATACCCGGGGGGACCTGACTGAGACCCAGTACTTC
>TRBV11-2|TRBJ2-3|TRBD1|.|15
CASSLRRGYTDTQYF
TGTGCCAGCAGCTTGCGCAGGGGGTACACAGATACGCAGTATTTT
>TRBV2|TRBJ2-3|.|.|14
CANRGTPSTDTQYF
TGTGCCAACCGCGGAACCCCTAGCACAGATACGCAGTATTTT
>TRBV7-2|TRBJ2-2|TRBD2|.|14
CASRLAGAPGELFF
TGTGCCAGCCGGCTAGCGGGAGCCCCCGGGGAGCTGTTTTTT
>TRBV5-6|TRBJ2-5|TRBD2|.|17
CASSTLRLAGGQETQYF
TGTGCCAGCAGCACTTTACGACTAGCGGGAGGACAAGAGACCCAGTACTTC
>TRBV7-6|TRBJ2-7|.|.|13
CASSITRDYEQYF
TGTGCCAGCAGCATTACCAGGGACTACGAGCAGTACTTC
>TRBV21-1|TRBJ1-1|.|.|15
CASSGRREPNTEAFF
TGTGCCAGCAGCGGTAGGCGGGAACCGAACACTGAAGCTTTCTTT
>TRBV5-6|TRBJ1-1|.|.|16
CASSLIKAGGGTEAFF
TGTGCCAGCAGCTTGATCAAGGCCGGGGGAGGCACTGAAGCTTTCTTT
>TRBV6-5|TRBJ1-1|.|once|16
CASSYAGTPQGTEAFF
TGTGCCAGCAGTTACGCCGGGACACCCCAAGGGACTGAAGCTTTCTTT
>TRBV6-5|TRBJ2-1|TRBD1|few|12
CASSPTGDEQFF
TGTGCCAGCAGCCCGACAGGGGATGAGCAGTTCTTC
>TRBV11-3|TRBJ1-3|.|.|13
CASSLYQGNTIYF
TGTGCCAGCAGCTTATATCAGGGAAACACCATATATTTT
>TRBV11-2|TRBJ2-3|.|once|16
CASSSPGTGPRGTQYF
TGTGCCAGCAGCTCCCCGGGCACAGGTCCCCGCGGTACGCAGTATTTT
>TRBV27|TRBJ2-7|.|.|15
CASTNPTGPGAGQYF
TGTGCCAGCACCAATCCGACTGGGCCCGGGGCGGGACAGTACTTC
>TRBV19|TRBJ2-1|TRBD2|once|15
CASSGLAGLIDEQFF
TGTGCCAGTAGCGGACTAGCGGGGTTAATCGATGAGCAGTTCTTC
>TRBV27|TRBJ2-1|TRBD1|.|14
CASSSGTDYNEQFF
TGTGCCAGCAGCTCCGGGACAGACTACAATGAGCAGTTCTTC
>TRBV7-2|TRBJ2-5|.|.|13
CASSIPYQETQYF
TGTGCCAGCAGCATTCCGTACCAAGAGACCCAGTACTTC
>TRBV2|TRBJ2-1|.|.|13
CASSEALHNEQFF
TGTGCCAGCAGCGAGGCCCTTCACAATGAGCAGTTCTTC
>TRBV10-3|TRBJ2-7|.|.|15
CAISEARRGSGEQYF
TGTGCCATCAGTGAGGCGCGCAGGGGATCGGGCGAGCAGTACTTC
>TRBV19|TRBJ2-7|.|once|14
CASSLFGEAYEQYF
TGTGCCAGTAGTCTCTTCGGGGAAGCCTACGAGCAGTACTTC
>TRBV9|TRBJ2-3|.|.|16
CASSASDRLNTDTQYF
TGTGCCAGCAGCGCTTCTGACAGGCTTAACACAGATACGCAGTATTTT
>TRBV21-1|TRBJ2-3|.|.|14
CASSKAPGTDTQYF
TGTGCCAGCAGCAAAGCGCCGGGCACAGATACGCAGTATTTT